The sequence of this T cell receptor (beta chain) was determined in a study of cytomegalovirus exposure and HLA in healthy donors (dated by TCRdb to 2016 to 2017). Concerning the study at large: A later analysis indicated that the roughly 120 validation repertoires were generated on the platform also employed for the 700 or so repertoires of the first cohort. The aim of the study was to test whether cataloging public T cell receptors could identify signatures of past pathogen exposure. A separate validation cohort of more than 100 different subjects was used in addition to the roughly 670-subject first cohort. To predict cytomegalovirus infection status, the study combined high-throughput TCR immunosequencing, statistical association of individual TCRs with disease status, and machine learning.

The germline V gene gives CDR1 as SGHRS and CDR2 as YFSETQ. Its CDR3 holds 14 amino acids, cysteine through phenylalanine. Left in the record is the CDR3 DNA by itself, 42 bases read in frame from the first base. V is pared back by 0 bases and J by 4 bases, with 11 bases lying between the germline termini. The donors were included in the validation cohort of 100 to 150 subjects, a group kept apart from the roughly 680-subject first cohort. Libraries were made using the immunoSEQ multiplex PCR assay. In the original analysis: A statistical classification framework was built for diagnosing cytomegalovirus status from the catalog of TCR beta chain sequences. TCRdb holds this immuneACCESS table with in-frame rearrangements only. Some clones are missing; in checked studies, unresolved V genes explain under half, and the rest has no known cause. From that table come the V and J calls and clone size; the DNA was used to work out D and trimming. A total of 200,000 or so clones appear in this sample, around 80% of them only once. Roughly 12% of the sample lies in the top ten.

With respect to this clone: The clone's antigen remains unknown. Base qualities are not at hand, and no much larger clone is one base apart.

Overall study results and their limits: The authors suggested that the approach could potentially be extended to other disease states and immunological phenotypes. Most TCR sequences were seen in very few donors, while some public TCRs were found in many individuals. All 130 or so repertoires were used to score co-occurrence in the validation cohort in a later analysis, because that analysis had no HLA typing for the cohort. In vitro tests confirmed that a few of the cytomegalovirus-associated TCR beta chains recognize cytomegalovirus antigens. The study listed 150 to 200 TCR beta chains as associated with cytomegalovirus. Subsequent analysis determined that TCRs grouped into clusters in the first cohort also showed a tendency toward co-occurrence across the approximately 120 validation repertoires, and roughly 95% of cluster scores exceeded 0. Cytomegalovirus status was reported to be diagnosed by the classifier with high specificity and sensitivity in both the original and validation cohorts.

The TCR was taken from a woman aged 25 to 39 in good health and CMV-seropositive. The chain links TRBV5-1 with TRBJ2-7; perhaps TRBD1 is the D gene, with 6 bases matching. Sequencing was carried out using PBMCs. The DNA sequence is TGCGCCAGCAGCTTGGGGGGGACACAATACGAGCAGTACTTC. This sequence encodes CASSLGGTQYEQYF. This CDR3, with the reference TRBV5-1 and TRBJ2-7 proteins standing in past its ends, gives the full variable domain KAGVTQTPRYLIKTRGQQVTLSCSPISGHRSVSWYQQTPGQGLQFLFEYFSETQRNKGNFPGRFSGRQFSNSRSEMNVSTLELGDSALYLCASSLGGTQYEQYFGPGTRLTVT.